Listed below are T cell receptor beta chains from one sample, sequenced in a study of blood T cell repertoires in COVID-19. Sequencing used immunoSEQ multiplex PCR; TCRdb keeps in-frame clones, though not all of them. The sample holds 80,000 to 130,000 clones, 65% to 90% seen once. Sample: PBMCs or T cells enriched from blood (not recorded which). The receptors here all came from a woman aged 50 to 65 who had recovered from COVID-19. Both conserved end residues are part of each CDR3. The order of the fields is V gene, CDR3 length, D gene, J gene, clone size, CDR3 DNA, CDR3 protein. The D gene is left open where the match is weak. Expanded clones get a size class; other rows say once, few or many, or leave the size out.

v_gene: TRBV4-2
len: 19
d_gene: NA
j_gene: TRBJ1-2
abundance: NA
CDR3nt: TGTGCCAGCAGCCAAGATGCCGGACAGTTGATTGCGAGATTATATGGCTACACCTTC
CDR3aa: CASSQDAGQLIARLYGYTF

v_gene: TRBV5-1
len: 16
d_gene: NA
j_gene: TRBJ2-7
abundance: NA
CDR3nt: TGCGCCAGCAGCTTGGGCGCATCCCCCCTCTCCTACGAGCAGTACTTC
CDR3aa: CASSLGASPLSYEQYF

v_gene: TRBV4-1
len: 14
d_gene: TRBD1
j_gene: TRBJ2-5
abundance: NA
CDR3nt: TGCGCCAGCAGCCTCCCAGGGGGCCAAGAGACCCAGTACTTC
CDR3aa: CASSLPGGQETQYF

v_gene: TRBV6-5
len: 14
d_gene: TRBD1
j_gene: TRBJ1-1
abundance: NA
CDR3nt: TGTGCCAGCAGTTACAGGGGGCTGGGGACTGAAGCTTTCTTT
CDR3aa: CASSYRGLGTEAFF

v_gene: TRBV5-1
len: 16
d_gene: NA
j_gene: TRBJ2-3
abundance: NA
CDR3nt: TGCGCCAGCAGCCGACGGCCAGCGGATAGCACAGATACGCAGTATTTT
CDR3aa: CASSRRPADSTDTQYF

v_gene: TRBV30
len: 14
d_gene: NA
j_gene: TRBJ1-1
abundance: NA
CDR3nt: TGTGCCTGGAGTGGATCGGACAGTCGTGCTGAAGCTTTCTTT
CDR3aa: CAWSGSDSRAEAFF

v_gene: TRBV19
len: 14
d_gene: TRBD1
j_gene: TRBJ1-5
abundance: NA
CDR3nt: TGTGCCAGTAATAAGGACAGGGGCAATCAGCCCCAGCATTTT
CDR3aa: CASNKDRGNQPQHF

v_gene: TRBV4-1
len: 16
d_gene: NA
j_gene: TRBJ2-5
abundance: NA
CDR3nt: TGCGCCAGCAGCCAACCGACTCATCCCAACGGCCAGACCCAGTACTTC
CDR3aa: CASSQPTHPNGQTQYF

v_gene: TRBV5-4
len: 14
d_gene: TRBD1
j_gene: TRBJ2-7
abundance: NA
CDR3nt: TGTGCCAGCAGCTCCGGGACAGCCCTCTACGAGCAGTACTTC
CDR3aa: CASSSGTALYEQYF

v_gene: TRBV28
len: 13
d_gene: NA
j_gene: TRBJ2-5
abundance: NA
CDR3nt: TGTGCCAGCAGTTTAAGGCACAGAGAGACCCAGTACTTC
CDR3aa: CASSLRHRETQYF

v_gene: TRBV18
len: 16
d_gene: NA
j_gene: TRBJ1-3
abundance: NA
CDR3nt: TGTGCCAGCTCACCACTTTCCGGGGGACCCGGAAACACCATATATTTT
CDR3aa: CASSPLSGGPGNTIYF

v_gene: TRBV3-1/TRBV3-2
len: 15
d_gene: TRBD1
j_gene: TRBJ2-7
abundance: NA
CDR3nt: TGTGCCAGCAGCCTACCGGGACAGGGTCTCTACGAGCAGTACTTC
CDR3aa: CASSLPGQGLYEQYF

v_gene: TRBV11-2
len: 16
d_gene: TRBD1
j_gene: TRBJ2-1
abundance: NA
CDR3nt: TGTGCCAGCAGCTCCATCCGGGACAGGGGTTACAATGAGCAGTTCTTC
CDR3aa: CASSSIRDRGYNEQFF

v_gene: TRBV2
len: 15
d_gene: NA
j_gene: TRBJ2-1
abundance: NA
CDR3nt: TGTGCCAGCACCGGGAGCGGAGCATCCTACAATGAGCAGTTCTTC
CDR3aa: CASTGSGASYNEQFF

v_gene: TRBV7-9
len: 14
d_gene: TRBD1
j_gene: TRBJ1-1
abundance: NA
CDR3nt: TGTGCCAGCAGCCAAAGACAGGGCGGCACTGAAGCTTTCTTT
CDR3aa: CASSQRQGGTEAFF

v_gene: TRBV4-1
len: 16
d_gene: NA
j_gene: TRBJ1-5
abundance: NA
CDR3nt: TGCGCCAGCAGCCAGATGGGCGGGGATAGCAATCAGCCCCAGCATTTT
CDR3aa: CASSQMGGDSNQPQHF

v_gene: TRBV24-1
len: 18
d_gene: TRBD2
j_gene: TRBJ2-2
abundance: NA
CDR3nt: TGTGCCACCAGTGATTTCAAAGAAGCGGGAGCGAACACCGGGGAGCTGTTTTTT
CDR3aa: CATSDFKEAGANTGELFF

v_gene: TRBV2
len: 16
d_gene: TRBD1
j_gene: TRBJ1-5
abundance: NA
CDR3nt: TGTGCCAGCAGTGCTATCCGGGACAGTAGCAATCAGCCCCAGCATTTT
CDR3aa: CASSAIRDSSNQPQHF

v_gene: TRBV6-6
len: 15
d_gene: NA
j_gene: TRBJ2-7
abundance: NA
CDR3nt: TGTGCCAGCAGTTACTTCAGGGGCCTCCACTACGAGCAGTACTTC
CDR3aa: CASSYFRGLHYEQYF

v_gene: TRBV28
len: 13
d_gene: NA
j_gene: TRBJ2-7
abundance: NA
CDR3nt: TGTGCCAGCACCCTGCCGGGCTCCTACGAGCAGTACTTC
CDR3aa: CASTLPGSYEQYF

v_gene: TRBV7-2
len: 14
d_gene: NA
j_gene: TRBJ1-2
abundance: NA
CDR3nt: TGTGCCAGCAGCCTTGCGCAGGGCAACTATGGCTACACCTTC
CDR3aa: CASSLAQGNYGYTF

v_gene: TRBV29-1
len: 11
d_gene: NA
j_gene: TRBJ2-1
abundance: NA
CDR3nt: TGCAGCGTGGGGCTGGACAGCGAGCAGTTCTTC
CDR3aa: CSVGLDSEQFF

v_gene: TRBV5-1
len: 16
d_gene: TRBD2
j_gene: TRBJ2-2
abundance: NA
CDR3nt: TGCGCCAGCAGCTTACCTTCAAGCGGGGGAACCGGGGAGCTGTTTTTT
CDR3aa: CASSLPSSGGTGELFF

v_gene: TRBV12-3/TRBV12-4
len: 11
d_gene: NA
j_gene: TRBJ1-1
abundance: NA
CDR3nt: TGTGCCAGCTGTAGAAACACTGAAGCTTTCTTT
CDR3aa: CASCRNTEAFF

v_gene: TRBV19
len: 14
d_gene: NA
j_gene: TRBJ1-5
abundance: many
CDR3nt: TGTGCCAGTAGTATAAGGGGCGGAGATCAGCCCCAGCATTTT
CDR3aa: CASSIRGGDQPQHF

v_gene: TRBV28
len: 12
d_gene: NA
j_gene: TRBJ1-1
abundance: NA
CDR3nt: TGTGCCAGCGAGGCGGGGAACACTGAAGCTTTCTTT
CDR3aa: CASEAGNTEAFF

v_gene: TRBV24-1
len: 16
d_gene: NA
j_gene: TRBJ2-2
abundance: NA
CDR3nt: TGTGCCACCAGTGAACCCGGGACTCACATTCCCGGGGAGCTGTTTTTT
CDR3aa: CATSEPGTHIPGELFF

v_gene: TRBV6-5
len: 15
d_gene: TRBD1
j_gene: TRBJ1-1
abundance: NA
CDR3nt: TGTGCCAGCCCCGATTTGGACAGGGTTGAGCCTGAAGCTTTCTTT
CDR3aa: CASPDLDRVEPEAFF

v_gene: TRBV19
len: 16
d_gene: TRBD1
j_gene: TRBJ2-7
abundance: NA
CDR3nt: TGTGCCAGTAGTTCCCGGGGACAGGGCCTCTCCTACGAGCAGTACTTC
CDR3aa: CASSSRGQGLSYEQYF

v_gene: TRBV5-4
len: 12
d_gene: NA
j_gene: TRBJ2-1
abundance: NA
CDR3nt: TGTGCCAGCCGAGGAGAGCACAATGAGCAGTTCTTC
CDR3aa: CASRGEHNEQFF

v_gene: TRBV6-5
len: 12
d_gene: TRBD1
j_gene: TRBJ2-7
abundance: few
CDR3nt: TGTGCCAGCCGGGACAGCTCCTACGAGCAGTACTTC
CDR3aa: CASRDSSYEQYF

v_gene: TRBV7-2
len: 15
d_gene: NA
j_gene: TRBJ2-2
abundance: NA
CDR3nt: TGTGCCAGCTCTCCGGGAAGCTCGAACACCGGGGAGCTGTTTTTT
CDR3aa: CASSPGSSNTGELFF

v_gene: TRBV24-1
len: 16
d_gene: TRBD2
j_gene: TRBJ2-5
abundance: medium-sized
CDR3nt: TGTGCCACCAGTGATTGGACTAGCGGGGGGCGGGAGACCCAGTACTTC
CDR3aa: CATSDWTSGGRETQYF

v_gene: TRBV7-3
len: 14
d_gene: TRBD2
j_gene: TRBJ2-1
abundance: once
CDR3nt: TGTGCCAGCAGCTCGACTAGCGGGAGGAATGAGCAGTTCTTC
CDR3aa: CASSSTSGRNEQFF

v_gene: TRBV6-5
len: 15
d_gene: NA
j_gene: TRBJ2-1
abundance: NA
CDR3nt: TGTGCCAGCATCGGCGGGGCGGGGGCGAACAATGAGCAGTTCTTC
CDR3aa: CASIGGAGANNEQFF

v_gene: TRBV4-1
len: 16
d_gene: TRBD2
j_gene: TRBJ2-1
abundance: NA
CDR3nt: TGCGCCAGCAGCCAAGCTGGAGCGGGGGTCTACAATGAGCAGTTCTTC
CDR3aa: CASSQAGAGVYNEQFF

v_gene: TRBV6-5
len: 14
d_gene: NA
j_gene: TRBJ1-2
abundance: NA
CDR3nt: TGTGCCAGCAGTTACTTTGGAAACAGGGCTGGCTACACCTTC
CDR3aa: CASSYFGNRAGYTF

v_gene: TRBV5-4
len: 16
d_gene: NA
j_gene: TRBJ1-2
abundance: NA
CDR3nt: TGTGCCAGCAGCTCTCCTAAACAGGACGCGGGGTACGGCTACACCTTC
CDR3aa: CASSSPKQDAGYGYTF

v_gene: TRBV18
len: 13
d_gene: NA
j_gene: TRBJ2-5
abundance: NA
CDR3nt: TGTGCCAGCTCTCTACAGGGTCAAGAGACCCAGTACTTC
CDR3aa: CASSLQGQETQYF

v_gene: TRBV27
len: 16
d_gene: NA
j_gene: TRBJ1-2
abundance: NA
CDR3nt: TGTGCCAGCAGTCCGGGGGCGGGGGGCCGCGGACAGGGCTACACCTTC
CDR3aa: CASSPGAGGRGQGYTF

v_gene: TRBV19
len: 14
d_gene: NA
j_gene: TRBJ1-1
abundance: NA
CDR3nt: TGTGCCAGTAGTATAAGGGGGTTTGACACTGAAGCTTTCTTT
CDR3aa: CASSIRGFDTEAFF